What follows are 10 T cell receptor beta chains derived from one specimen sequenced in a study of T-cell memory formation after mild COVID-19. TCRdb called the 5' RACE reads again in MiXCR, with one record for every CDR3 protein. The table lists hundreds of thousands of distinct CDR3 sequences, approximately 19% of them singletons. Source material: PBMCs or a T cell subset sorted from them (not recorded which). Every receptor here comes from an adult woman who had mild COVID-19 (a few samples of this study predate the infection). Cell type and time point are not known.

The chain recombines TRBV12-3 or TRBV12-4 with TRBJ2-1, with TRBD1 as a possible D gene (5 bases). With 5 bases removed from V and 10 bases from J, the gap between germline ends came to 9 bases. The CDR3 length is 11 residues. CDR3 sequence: CASSRQSEQFF. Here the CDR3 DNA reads TGTGCCAGCAGTCGACAGTCAGAGCAGTTCTTC.

For the CDR3, the DNA is TGTGCCACCAGCAGAGATCGCGGGGCAAGCACAGATACGCAGTATTTT. Protein: CATSRDRGASTDTQYF. The V and J genes are TRBV15 and TRBJ2-3, with a weak D call TRBD2 (6 bases). Germline V lookup: CDR1 LNHNV, CDR2 YYDKDF (reference sequence). Trimming removed 0 bases at V and 0 bases at J, with 10 bases between. The length of the CDR3 is 16 residues. The full variable domain, its missing parts supplied by reference TRBV15 and TRBJ2-3, is DAMVIQNPRYQVTQFGKPVTLSCSQTLNHNVMYWYQQKSSQAPKLLFHYYDKDFNNEADTPDNFQSRRPNTSFCFLDIRSPGLGDTAMYLCATSRDRGASTDTQYFGPGTRLTVL.

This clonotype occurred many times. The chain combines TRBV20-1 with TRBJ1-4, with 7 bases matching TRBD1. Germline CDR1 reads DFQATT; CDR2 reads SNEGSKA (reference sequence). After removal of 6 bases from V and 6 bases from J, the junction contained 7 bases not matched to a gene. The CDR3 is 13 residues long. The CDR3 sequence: CSAITGVDEKLFF. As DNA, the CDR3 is TGCAGTGCCATTACAGGGGTGGATGAAAAACTGTTTTTT.

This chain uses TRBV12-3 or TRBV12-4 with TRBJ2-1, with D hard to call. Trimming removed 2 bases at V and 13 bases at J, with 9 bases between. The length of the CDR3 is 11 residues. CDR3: CASSLRMDQFF. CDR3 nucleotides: TGTGCCAGCAGTTTAAGGATGGATCAGTTCTTC.

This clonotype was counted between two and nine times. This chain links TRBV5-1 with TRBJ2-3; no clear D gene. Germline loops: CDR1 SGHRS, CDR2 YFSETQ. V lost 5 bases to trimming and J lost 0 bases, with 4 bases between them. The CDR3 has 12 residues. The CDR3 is CASRVSTDTQYF. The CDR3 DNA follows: TGCGCCAGCAGGGTGAGCACAGATACGCAGTATTTT.

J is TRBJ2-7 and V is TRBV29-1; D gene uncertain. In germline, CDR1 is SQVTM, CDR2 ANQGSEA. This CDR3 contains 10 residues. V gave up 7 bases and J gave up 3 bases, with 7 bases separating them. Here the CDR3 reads CSAANYEQYF. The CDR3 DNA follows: TGCAGCGCTGCGAACTACGAGCAGTACTTC.

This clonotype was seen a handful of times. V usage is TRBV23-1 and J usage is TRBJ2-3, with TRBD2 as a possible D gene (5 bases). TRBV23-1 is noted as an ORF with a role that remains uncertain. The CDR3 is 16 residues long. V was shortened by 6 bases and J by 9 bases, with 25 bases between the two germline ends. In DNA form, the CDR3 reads TGCGCCAGCAGCCATTTCGACCCCCCAAGCAGGAGGACGCAGTATTTT. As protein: CASSHFDPPSRRTQYF.

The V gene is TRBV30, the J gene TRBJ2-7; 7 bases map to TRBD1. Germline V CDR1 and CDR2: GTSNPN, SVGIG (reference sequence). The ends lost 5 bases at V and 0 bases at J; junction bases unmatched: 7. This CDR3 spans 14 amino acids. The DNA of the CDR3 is TGTGCCTGGGATTACGGGACAGACTCCTACGAGCAGTACTTC. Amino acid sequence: CAWDYGTDSYEQYF.

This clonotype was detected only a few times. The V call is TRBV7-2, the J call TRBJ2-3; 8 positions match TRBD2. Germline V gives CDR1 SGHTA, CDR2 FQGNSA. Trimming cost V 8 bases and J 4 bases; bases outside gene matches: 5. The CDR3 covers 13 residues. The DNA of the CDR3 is TGTGCCAGCCGGGGGGGGTTTCCAGATACGCAGTATTTT. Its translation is CASRGGFPDTQYF.

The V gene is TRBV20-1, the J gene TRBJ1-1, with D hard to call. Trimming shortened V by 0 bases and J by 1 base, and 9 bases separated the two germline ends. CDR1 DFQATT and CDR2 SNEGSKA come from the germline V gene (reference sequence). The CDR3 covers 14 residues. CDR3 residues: CSARDTDRNTEAFF. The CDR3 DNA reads TGCAGTGCTAGAGATACTGACCGGAACACTGAAGCTTTCTTT.